The 18 T cell receptor beta chains below were found in one sample sequenced in a study of CDR3 diversity in severe acne. TCRdb re-called the PCR reads with MiXCR, one entry per CDR3 protein. This table holds 79,000 or so distinct CDR3 sequences, about half found once. The specimen was blood. The receptors were gathered from a male donor with severe acne vulgaris.

This clonotype was seen at least ten times. The gene calls are TRBV2 and TRBJ1-5; TRBD1 matches at 7 bases. The V gene end was trimmed by 10 bases and the J gene end by 2 bases; junction bases not matched to a gene: 14. The germline V gene encodes CDR1 SNHLY and CDR2 FYNNEI. The CDR3 has 16 amino acids. The CDR3 is CATKPQTGQGNQPQHF. The CDR3 DNA is TGTGCCACTAAACCGCAGACAGGGCAGGGCAATCAGCCCCAGCATTTT.

The rearrangement uses TRBV7-6 and TRBJ2-5; TRBD2 matches 7 bases. J was trimmed by 5 bases and V by 5 bases; bases with no gene match: 2. The CDR3 consists of 12 residues. Germline-derived CDR1 and CDR2 are SGHVS and FNYEAQ. This CDR3 reads CASSRSGETQYF. The CDR3 DNA reads TGTGCCAGCAGCCGTAGCGGGGAGACCCAGTACTTC.

V and J are TRBV20-1 and TRBJ2-7; a possible D gene is TRBD1 (5 bases). With 3 bases removed from V and 0 bases from J, the gap between germline ends came to 6 bases. Germline CDR1 and CDR2: DFQATT and SNEGSKA (reference sequence). The CDR3 loop spans 12 amino acids. DNA of the CDR3: TGCAGTGCTAGTAGGGGCTCCTACGAGCAGTACTTC. It translates to CSASRGSYEQYF.

The genes are TRBV10-3 and TRBJ1-2, with 9 bases matching TRBD1. CDR1 is ENHRY and CDR2 is SYGVKD in the germline V gene. CDR3 length: 13 residues. The V segment lost 7 bases and the J segment 5 bases; nucleotides outside the gene matches: 5. The CDR3 is CAINPGTGYGYTF. Here the CDR3 DNA reads TGTGCCATCAATCCCGGGACAGGGTATGGCTACACCTTC.

This clonotype was seen a handful of times. The V and J genes are TRBV20-1 and TRBJ1-2, with TRBD1 as a possible D gene (5 bases). CDR1 and CDR2 (germline): DFQATT, SNEGSKA (reference sequence). The CDR3 is 15 amino acids. Trimming cost V 2 bases and J 5 bases, with 18 bases left between them. The CDR3: CSARYGRAPLYGYTF. The CDR3 nucleotides read TGCAGTGCTAGATACGGCAGGGCCCCCCTTTATGGCTACACCTTC.

The sample holds a few counts of this clonotype. The chain links TRBV10-1 to TRBJ2-4, with a weak D call TRBD2 (6 bases). The CDR3 consists of 14 residues. CDR1 WNHNN and CDR2 SYGVQD come from the germline V gene (reference sequence). Trimming took 5 bases from V and 8 from J, leaving 16 bases between them. The CDR3 region is CASSRRGPRDIQYF. As DNA, the CDR3 is TGCGCCAGCAGTCGGAGGGGCCCAAGGGACATTCAGTACTTC.

The chain links TRBV6-5 to TRBJ2-5; possible D gene TRBD1, 5 bases. V was pared by 0 bases and J by 4 bases, with 9 bases between. CDR1 MNHEY and CDR2 SVGAGI come from the germline V gene. The CDR3 loop spans 14 amino acids. CDR3 region: CASSYSGVPETQYF. In nucleotides, the CDR3 is TGTGCCAGCAGTTACTCAGGGGTCCCAGAGACCCAGTACTTC.

A note on this clonotype: This may be a read error: a much more frequent sequence differs by one nucleotide. The chain couples TRBV6-5 to TRBJ2-7, with a weak D call TRBD1 (5 bases). The V gene lost 7 bases and the J gene lost 2 bases, with 12 bases spanning the gap. Germline values: CDR1 MNHEY, CDR2 SVGAGI. The CDR3 contains 13 residues. The CDR3 DNA is TGTGCCAGCAAGACAGTGAACCCCTACGAGCAGTACTTC. Translation gives CASKTVNPYEQYF.

Comment on this clonotype: The junction shows a germline mismatch at one end, possibly a read error. The gene calls are TRBV10-3 and TRBJ1-5; tentatively, D is TRBD1 (5 bases). CDR3 length: 12 residues. CDR1 and CDR2 (germline): ENHRY, SYGVKD. The CDR3 sequence: CASSLGDQPQHF. The DNA for the CDR3 is TGTGCCAGCAGTCTAGGGGATCAGCCCCAGCATTTT.

The chain employs TRBV7-9 and TRBJ2-7; the D gene is possibly TRBD2 (6 bases). Germline CDR1 is SEHNR and CDR2 is FQNEAQ (reference sequence). This CDR3 region has 16 residues. V was trimmed by 0 bases and J by 4 bases, leaving 16 bases between them. The CDR3 sequence is CASSLAGPGGGYEQYF. Here the CDR3 DNA reads TGTGCCAGCAGCTTAGCAGGCCCCGGGGGAGGTTACGAGCAGTACTTC. The full variable domain, rest sourced from reference TRBV7-9 and TRBJ2-7, is DTGVSQNPRHKITKRGQNVTFRCDPISEHNRLYWYRQTLGQGPEFLTYFQNEAQLEKSRLLSDRFSAERPKGSFSTLEIQRTEQGDSAMYLCASSLAGPGGGYEQYFGPGTRLTVT.

This clonotype has at least ten counts. The chain is built from TRBV7-6 and TRBJ1-3; tentative D call: TRBD1 (6 bases). The CDR3 consists of 16 residues. Looked up from germline, CDR1 is SGHVS and CDR2 is FNYEAQ. Trimming took off 5 bases at V and 7 bases at J, with 21 bases between the two ends. The CDR3 DNA reads TGTGCCAGCAGCCTGGGCCCCAGGGGCGGGGGTAACACCATATATTTT. It encodes CASSLGPRGGGNTIYF.

This clonotype has a single count. Because the CDR3's place on the DNA is in doubt, the DNA is left out and the CDR3 is given as listed by TCRdb. This chain links TRBV5-1 with TRBJ2-7; TRBD2 is the table's D call and was not checked against the DNA. The CDR3 comprises 21 residues, both ends counted. The germline V gene has CDR1 SGHRS and CDR2 YFSETQ. CDR3 loop: CASSFYICSATPDSGSEEQYF.

This clonotype has a count of ten or more. DNA of the CDR3: TGTGCCAGCAGTCTGGGACAGCCCCAGCCCCTCCACTTT. This codes for CASSLGQPQPLHF. The gene calls are TRBV6-6 and TRBJ1-6; the match to TRBD1 covers 7 bases. Germline V gene lookup returns CDR1 MNHNY and CDR2 SVGAGI (reference sequence). CDR3 length: 13 residues. V lost 5 bases to trimming and J lost 13 bases; unmatched junction nucleotides: 8.

The CDR3 nucleotides are TGCAGTCCGGAGACTAGCGGGAGTGGGGAGCAGTACTTC. Protein: CSPETSGSGEQYF. The rearrangement uses TRBV20-1 and TRBJ2-7; 12 bases agree with TRBD2. The CDR3 is 13 amino acids. From germline, CDR1 is DFQATT and CDR2 SNEGSKA (reference sequence). V was clipped by 8 bases and J by 7 bases; unmatched bases: 9.

This clonotype has a count of ten or more. The chain links TRBV20-1 to TRBJ2-1; 8 bases fit TRBD2. CDR3 length: 16 residues. Trimming took 1 base from V and 0 from J; bases not matched to a gene: 5. Germline V lookup: CDR1 DFQATT, CDR2 SNEGSKA (reference sequence). The CDR3 DNA is TGCAGTGCTAGAGTTTTAGCGGGGCGCTCCTACAATGAGCAGTTCTTC. This codes for CSARVLAGRSYNEQFF.

The V call is TRBV15, the J call TRBJ1-1, with no clear D. This CDR3 has 12 amino acids. Looked up from germline, CDR1 is LNHNV and CDR2 is YYDKDF (reference sequence). Trimming took 1 base from V and 2 from J, leaving 2 bases between them. The CDR3 DNA follows: TGTGCCACCAGCAGAGCCAACACTGAAGCTTTCTTT. Translating gives CATSRANTEAFF.

The V and J genes are TRBV29-1 and TRBJ1-2; TRBD1 matches at 8 bases. With 7 bases clipped from V and 8 bases from J, the junction kept 6 bases outside the gene matches. This CDR3 is 11 amino acids long. Germline V gene data show CDR1 as SQVTM and CDR2 as ANQGSEA. The DNA for the CDR3 is TGCAGCGACGACAGGGGCAGCGGCTACACCTTC. Protein sequence: CSDDRGSGYTF.

A note on this clonotype: At one of its ends the junction is not consistent with the germline gene, which may arise from a read error. The V gene is TRBV5-1, the J gene TRBJ1-4; perhaps TRBD1 as D (5 bases). The CDR3 spans 16 residues. Germline CDR1 SGHRS, CDR2 YFSETQ. CDR3 nucleotide sequence: TGCGCCAGCAGCTCCACCAGGGCTCCAACTAACGAAAAACTGTTTTTT. Encoded protein: CASSSTRAPTNEKLFF. Complete variable domain (other parts from reference TRBV5-1 and TRBJ1-4): KAGVTQTPRYLIKTRGQQVTLSCSPISGHRSVSWYQQTPGQGLQFLFEYFSETQRNKGNFPGRFSGRQFSNSRSEMNVSTLELGDSALYLCASSSTRAPTNEKLFFGSGTQLSVL.